The 8 T cell receptor beta chains listed next were all sequenced from one sample in a study of CD8+ T cells in alopecia areata. Treatment: oral pan-JAK inhibitor, 5-10 mg twice daily. Following RNA extraction, reverse transcription yielded cDNA that acted as the sequencing template. The data were produced by immunoSEQ multiplex PCR, yet TCRdb's version contains in-frame clones alone and is incomplete. The sample includes 120,000 to 150,000 clones, about 85% of them seen just once. The sample in question was CD8+ T cells sorted from blood, obtained at week 4, from a patient treated with tofacitinib. Source of these receptors: a human donor with alopecia areata.

This clone was seen just once. This sequence joins TRBV13 and TRBJ2-1; 7 nucleotides line up with TRBD2. The CDR3 covers 19 residues. The germline V gene encodes CDR1 PRHDT and CDR2 FYEKMQ (reference sequence). The V gene end was trimmed by 2 bases and the J gene end by 1 base; junction bases not matched to a gene: 14. DNA of the CDR3: TGTGCCAGCAGCTTAAACTCGCGGGGGACCTCCGGGTCCTACAATGAGCAGTTCTTC. Translating gives CASSLNSRGTSGSYNEQFF.

The rearrangement uses TRBV5-1 and TRBJ2-7; TRBD2 matches at 7 bases. In germline, CDR1 is SGHRS, CDR2 YFSETQ. Losses at the gene ends were 2 bases for V and 4 bases for J; bases not matched to a gene: 12. The CDR3 is 16 residues long. The CDR3 reads CASSFFGEAGRYEQYF. The CDR3 DNA sequence: TGCGCCAGCAGCTTTTTCGGAGAAGCGGGACGTTACGAGCAGTACTTC.

This clone was counted a few times. This chain uses TRBV16 with TRBJ2-7, with D maybe TRBD1 (5 bases). Trimming removed 2 bases at V and 0 bases at J, with 5 bases between. The germline V gene encodes CDR1 KGHSY and CDR2 FQNENV. This CDR3 is built from 13 residues. The CDR3 protein is CASSQGASYEQYF. The CDR3 region has the DNA TGTGCCAGCAGCCAAGGGGCCTCCTACGAGCAGTACTTC.

The chain combines TRBV5-1 with TRBJ1-1, with unresolved D. The germline V and J ends were trimmed by 4 bases and 5 bases, with 12 bases remaining between them. This CDR3 comprises 13 residues. Germline CDR1 and CDR2: SGHRS and YFSETQ. CDR3 DNA: TGCGCCAGCAGCCAGACGTTAGGGACTGAAGCTTTCTTT. Its translation: CASSQTLGTEAFF.

The chain employs TRBV7-9 and TRBJ2-1; TRBD1 agrees at 7 bases. Germline CDR1 is SEHNR and CDR2 is FQNEAQ (reference sequence). The junction had 3 bases not matched to a gene; V was cut back by 5 bases and J by 5 bases. The CDR3 is 13 amino acids. The CDR3 DNA reads as TGTGCCAGCAGCGTAGGGACAGACAATGAGCAGTTCTTC. Translation: CASSVGTDNEQFF.

V gene TRBV29-1 combines with J gene TRBJ1-1; the D gene is possibly TRBD1 (5 bases). Germline V CDR1 and CDR2: SQVTM, ANQGSEA. The ends were cut back, 8 bases at V and 1 base at J, with 14 bases in the middle. This CDR3 is built from 13 residues. The CDR3 loop reads CSMSGATNTEAFF. Here the CDR3 DNA reads TGCAGCATGTCCGGGGCTACGAACACTGAAGCTTTCTTT.

This sequence joins TRBV7-9 and TRBJ1-2, with 8 bases fitting TRBD1. CDR1 and CDR2 (germline): SEHNR, FQNEAQ (reference sequence). V lost 1 base, J lost 8 bases, and 6 bases stayed unmatched. The CDR3 length is 14 residues. CDR3 nucleotides: TGTGCCAGCAGCTTAGAGCCAGGGGGCGAAGGCTACACCTTC. Amino acid sequence: CASSLEPGGEGYTF.

As for this clone: Other DNA sequences in the sample encode the same CDR3. J is TRBJ2-7 and V is TRBV29-1; 13 positions match TRBD2. The CDR3 runs 13 residues. V lost 6 bases to trimming and J lost 2 bases; unmatched junction nucleotides: 1. Germline V gene data show CDR1 as SQVTM and CDR2 as ANQGSEA. The DNA for the CDR3 is TGCAGCGTAGGACTAGCGGGGGCCTACGAGCAGTACTTC. Its protein is CSVGLAGAYEQYF.